A selection of T cell receptor beta chains follows, all from one sample in a study of blood T cell repertoires in COVID-19. Only in-frame clones appear in the TCRdb table, and some are missing; sequencing was by immunoSEQ multiplex PCR. The table has 120,000 or so clones, over 75% seen once. Sequencing was performed on peripheral blood. The origin of the receptors is a man aged 80 or over with active or convalescent COVID-19. Both conserved end residues are trimmed from each CDR3.

J: TRBJ1-1
V: TRBV5-1
CDR3: ASSLAWVQVPGMNTEAF

J: TRBJ1-5
V: TRBV19
CDR3: ATTGTGGSSNQPQH

J: TRBJ1-6
V: TRBV5-6
CDR3: ASSLAGSESPLH

J: TRBJ2-7
V: TRBV9
CDR3: ASSQPGQGNYEQY

J: TRBJ1-2
V: TRBV18
CDR3: ASSTAGKGYT

J: TRBJ2-5
V: TRBV30
CDR3: AWTGNWETQY

J: TRBJ2-3
V: TRBV7-3
CDR3: ASSLGLVSDTQY

J: TRBJ2-3
V: TRBV30
CDR3: AWRRQVLQDTQY

J: TRBJ2-1
V: TRBV7-2
CDR3: ASSTRGGSSYNEQF

J: TRBJ1-6
V: TRBV12-3/TRBV12-4
CDR3: ASSFNRGSLH

J: TRBJ2-1
V: TRBV4-3
CDR3: ASSQNQQTHSEQF

J: TRBJ1-2
V: TRBV6-6
CDR3: ASSPSGTGVPNYGYT

J: TRBJ1-5
V: TRBV20-1
CDR3: SASVGGYSNQPQH

J: TRBJ2-3
V: TRBV3-1/TRBV3-2
CDR3: ASSQVRDTQY

J: TRBJ1-2
V: TRBV7-2
CDR3: ASSTPGGFWGYT

J: TRBJ1-6
V: TRBV11-2
CDR3: ASSLDRTGGSYNSPLH

J: TRBJ2-1
V: TRBV6-5
CDR3: ASSVSGRSYNEQF

J: TRBJ1-1
V: TRBV19
CDR3: ASKAEAGATEAF

J: TRBJ2-1
V: TRBV5-1
CDR3: ASSLSLAGANEQF

J: TRBJ2-1
V: TRBV4-2
CDR3: ASSHDLTSGRYNEQF

J: TRBJ1-4
V: TRBV7-9
CDR3: ASSPGTGLEKLF

J: TRBJ1-2
V: TRBV2
CDR3: ASSEEGAGFGGYT

J: TRBJ1-1
V: TRBV6-2/TRBV6-3
CDR3: ASSYFQNTEAF

J: TRBJ2-3
V: TRBV5-1
CDR3: ASSLRPFAGGGADTQY